One sample yielded the 3 T cell receptor beta chains listed below, sequenced in a study of T cells in Graves' hyperthyroidism and ophthalmopathy. The TCR beta CDR3 regions underwent amplification using RNA transcripts as the source. HTBI primers were the set used in a first-round RT-PCR of the TCR CDR3. Each CDR3 protein gets one entry after TCRdb re-called the multiplex PCR reads with MiXCR. The sample shows 460,000 or so distinct CDR3 sequences, 14% of them seen only once. Sequencing was done on a sample of blood. Every receptor here comes from a woman aged 18-29 years with Graves' hyperthyroidism.

This clonotype was recorded a few times. V usage is TRBV4-1 and J usage is TRBJ1-6, with no clear D. The V gene lost 6 bases and the J gene lost 7 bases, with 10 bases spanning the gap. CDR3 length: 13 residues. The germline V gene encodes CDR1 MGHRA and CDR2 YSYEKL. CDR3 bases: TGCGCCAGCAGGTCGGCAGAGAATTCACCCCTCCACTTT. The encoded protein is CASRSAENSPLHF.

This clonotype was picked up many times. V gene TRBV14 combines with J gene TRBJ1-1; D gene unclear. Germline V gene lookup returns CDR1 SGHDN and CDR2 FVKESK. V was shortened by 3 bases and J by 1 base, with 0 bases between the two germline ends. The CDR3 covers 11 residues. The CDR3 DNA sequence: TGTGCCAGCAGCCAGAACACTGAAGCTTTCTTT. Its translation: CASSQNTEAFF.

This clonotype appeared a few times. The V call is TRBV7-8, the J call TRBJ2-7, with TRBD1 matching over 10 bases. This CDR3 has 14 amino acids. Germline V gene sequence: CDR1 SGHVS, CDR2 FQNEAQ. J lost 6 bases, V lost 6 bases, and 8 bases had no gene match. The CDR3 DNA reads TGTGCCAGCAGACGGGGGACAGGGGAGGTCGAGCAGTACTTC. This sequence encodes CASRRGTGEVEQYF. Full variable domain (rest looked up from reference TRBV7-8 and TRBJ2-7): GAGVSQSPRYKVAKRGQDVALRCDPISGHVSLFWYQQALGQGPEFLTYFQNEAQLDKSGLPSDRFFAERPEGSVSTLKIQRTQQEDSAVYLCASRRGTGEVEQYFGPGTRLTVT.